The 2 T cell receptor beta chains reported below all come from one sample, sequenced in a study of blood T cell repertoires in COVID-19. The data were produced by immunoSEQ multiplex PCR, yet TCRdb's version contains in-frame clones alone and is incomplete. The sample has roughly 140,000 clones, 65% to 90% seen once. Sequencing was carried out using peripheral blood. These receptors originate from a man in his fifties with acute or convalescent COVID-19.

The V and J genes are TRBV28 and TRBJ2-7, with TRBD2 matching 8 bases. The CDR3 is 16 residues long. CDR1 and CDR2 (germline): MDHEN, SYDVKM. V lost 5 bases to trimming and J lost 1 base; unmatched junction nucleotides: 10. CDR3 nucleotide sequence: TGTGCCAGCAGTACCCCAGCCGGGACTAGGTCCTACGAGCAGTACTTC. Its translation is CASSTPAGTRSYEQYF.

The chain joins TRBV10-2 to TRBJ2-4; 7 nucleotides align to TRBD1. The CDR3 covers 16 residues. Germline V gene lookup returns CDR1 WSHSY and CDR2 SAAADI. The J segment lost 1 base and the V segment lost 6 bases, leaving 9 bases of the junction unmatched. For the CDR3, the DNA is TGCGCCAGCAGGGCAGACAGGGTTGAGGCCAAAAACATTCAGTACTTC. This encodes CASRADRVEAKNIQYF.